The T cell receptor beta chain under discussion was sequenced for a study of blood T cells in healthy people across ages (dated by TCRdb to between 2014 and 2017). For the wider study: In model experiments, roughly one uniquely barcoded TCR beta cDNA molecule per two T cells was captured by template switching. Using deep sequencing normalized with unique cDNA molecular identifiers, the study measured how TCR beta repertoire diversity changes with age. The donors were divided into four age groups: young (average roughly 15 years), middle-aged (around 41), aged (around 59) and long-lived (about 80). To avoid experimental bias, donors of different ages were randomly spread across the sequencing lanes. For two donors (one aged 18 to 29 and one aged 80 or older), the study analyzed two additional independent replicas of 1 million unique cDNA reads from the same blood draw.

This clonotype was counted a few times. This receptor's antigen is unknown. The input lacks base qualities; no much larger clone sits a single base away. Here is what the overall study found, with its caveats: Estimates of total diversity based on one million sequenced T cells were regarded as lower bounds and as underestimates. As age increased, observed TCR beta diversity per million T cells dropped in a roughly linear way, and a significant reduction was already evident by age around 41. Conclusive comparison of naive and antigen-experienced compartments was prevented by the profiling of bulk unsorted PBMCs. Donor CMV infection status was unknown, potentially confounding age-related changes in expanded clonotypes. Compared with the aged group, the long-lived group had more naive CD4+ T cells, fewer expanded clones and increased TCR diversity, a pattern suggesting age selection. The percentage of naive T cells measured by flow cytometry correlated strongly with observed TCR beta diversity.

Systemically healthy Caucasian individuals from Russia, 35 to 40 in total and aged roughly 6 to 95 years, were included as donors. Ten milliliters of peripheral blood were drawn from each donor into EDTA-treated Vacutainer tubes. Ficoll-Paque density-gradient centrifugation was used to isolate PBMCs, with at least 6.5 million per sample. Trizol reagent was used to extract total RNA from the PBMCs, yielding at least 6 micrograms per sample. Naive CD45RAhigh/CD27high T cell percentages were measured by flow cytometry on a PBMC aliquot from every donor. Library preparation used 5' RACE. For sequencing, an Illumina HiSeq 2500 was employed. The second PCR ran for about 7 to 11 cycles and used a J-beta primer mix along with a sample-barcoded 5' primer. A unique molecular identifier was introduced onto each TCR beta cDNA molecule by a template-switch 5' adaptor carrying 12 random nucleotides. Each sample yielded at least 2.5 million CDR3-containing paired-end reads. The Mint cDNA synthesis kit, primed by a TRBC-specific oligonucleotide, was used to synthesize first-strand cDNA from all RNA. Following uracil-DNA glycosylase treatment, all cDNA underwent a first 18-cycle PCR with the universal primers M1SS and BC2_uni_R. The source study handled its data this way. For normalization, 1 million high-quality reads were randomly selected from each sample, with every read carrying a distinct molecular identifier. Reads sharing molecular identifiers were discarded rather than binned into consensus sequences. CDR3 identification, clonotype clustering and error correction used MiTCR with a Q25 quality threshold and the strictest error-elimination algorithm. A nonparametric unseen species model using Euler transformation provided a lower-bound estimate of total TCR beta diversity. The raw public reads went through TCRdb reprocessing: fastp at Q25, MiXCR clone calling, in-frame beta chains kept. Rows with one shared CDR3 protein collapse into an entry with the most common genes and DNA. Here the V and J calls rest on TCRdb's processing, not on the authors' analysis. This sample gives hundreds of thousands of distinct CDR3 sequences in total; 35% to 50% of them show up just once. The top ten constitute around 30% of the sample.

The sequenced material came from blood. The receptor comes from an elderly man in good health.

The CDR3 protein sequence reads: CASSPAGTMGTGELFF. The DNA sequence is given as TGTGCCAGCAGCCCCGCAGGAACTATGGGGACCGGGGAGCTGTTTTTT. The chain is made from TRBV7-3 and TRBJ2-2; the D gene identity is not certain. CDR1 and CDR2 were assigned from the germline V gene as SGHTA and FQGTGA. Spanning cysteine to phenylalanine, the CDR3 consists of 16 amino acids. Solely the CDR3 DNA is kept, with 48 bases framed from the first base. Relative to germline, V is 5 bases shorter and J is 5 bases shorter, with 18 bases between their ends.